This T cell receptor (beta chain) was obtained from a study of regulatory and conventional T cells in RAG deficiency. The study's findings and limits: Omenn patients showed >85% Treg-Tconv overlap and shorter CDR3 lengths. In Omenn syndrome, sorted "Tregs" may be peripherally activated cells. Compared with controls, unique Treg TCR beta sequences dropped approximately 100-fold in Omenn syndrome and CID/AS.

The sorted conventional CD4+ T cells were CD25-low and CD127-high, with genomic DNA sequenced. Concerning this clone: No antigen is known for it.

Assay used: immunoSEQ multiplex PCR; TCRdb lists only in-frame clones, some missing. The table has 45,000 to 50,000 clones, about nine tenths seen once; the top ten hold 0.45% to 0.6%. The same data also went into a second study, on regulatory T cells. That source adds: Amplification used 52 TRBV primers and 13 TRBJ primers.

Sequencing input: CD4+ effector T cells sorted from blood. The TCR was taken from a human donor in good health.

CDR3 loop: CASSLGTSGISNQPQHF. The CDR3 bases are TGTGCCAGCAGTTTAGGGACTTCGGGGATTAGCAATCAGCCCCAGCATTTT. This sequence joins TRBV28 and TRBJ1-5; the D gene is possibly TRBD1 (5 bases). Trimming pared 2 bases from V and 0 bases from J, leaving 14 bases between. The CDR3 has 17 amino acids. Germline V lookup: CDR1 MDHEN, CDR2 SYDVKM.